The subject of this entry is one T cell receptor beta chain. Generated by immunoSEQ multiplex PCR, the TCRdb table keeps only in-frame clones and is missing some. The data hold 130,000 to 150,000 clones, with roughly 90% observed a single time. Participant-reported clinical history was the basis for cohort assignment. This CDR3 has 15 amino acids. CDR1 and CDR2 (germline): KGHSH, LQKENI. Trimming removed 6 bases from V and 2 bases from J; junction bases left unmatched: 8. The source of the sample is a study of blood T cell repertoires in COVID-19. Overall study: Collection of acute and convalescent COVID-19 samples took place in the United States, Italy and Spain. T cells, B-cell-depleted T cells, or PBMCs supplied cDNA or gDNA.

Sequenced: PBMCs or T cells enriched from blood (not recorded which). J is TRBJ1-2 and V is TRBV18; 8 bases are shared with TRBD1. The sequence was obtained from a woman younger than 45 with acute COVID-19. This chain's CDR3 is CASSPSDRANYGYTF. The CDR3, as DNA: TGTGCCAGCTCCCCATCGGACAGGGCCAACTATGGCTACACCTTC.